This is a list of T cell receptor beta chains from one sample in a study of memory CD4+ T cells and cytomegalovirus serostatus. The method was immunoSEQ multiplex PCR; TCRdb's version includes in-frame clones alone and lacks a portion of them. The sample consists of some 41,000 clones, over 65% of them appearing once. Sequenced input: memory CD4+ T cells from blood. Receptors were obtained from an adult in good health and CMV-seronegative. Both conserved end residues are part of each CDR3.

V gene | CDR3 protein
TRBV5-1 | CASSLEAGNTNEKLFF
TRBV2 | CASSARRQNNQPQHF
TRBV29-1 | CSVEDSVPDEQFF
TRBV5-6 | CASRTPYNEQFF
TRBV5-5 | CASSAQRTRDFRTQYF
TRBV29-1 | CSVVVGGSRSF
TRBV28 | CASNRVSTEAFF
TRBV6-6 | CASSPREPGANVLTF
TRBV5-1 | CASSPISEVQTQYF
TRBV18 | CASSPNQADTDTQYF
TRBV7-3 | CASSLRGAGNSEETQYF
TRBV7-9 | CASSSTGRATNYGYTF
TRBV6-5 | CASSSEGQRSYEQYF
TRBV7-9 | CASSFRALSYTF
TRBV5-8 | CASSLRNQPQHF
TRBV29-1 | CSVGGDSQETQYF
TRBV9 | CASSPRGLNTEAFF
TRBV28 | CASSLGGNIQYF
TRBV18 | CASSPPGDRYDQPQHF
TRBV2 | CASGRFLDRLSGGYTF
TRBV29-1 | CSVETRYEQYF
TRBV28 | CASSGGSFTDTQYF
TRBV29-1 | CSVATGSDQPQHF
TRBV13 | CASSLWGLLAFF
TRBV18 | CASSPEGSANEKLFF
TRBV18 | CASSSRQSNTEAFF
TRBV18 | CASSLGGDQPQHF
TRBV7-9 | CASSRNAGETQYF
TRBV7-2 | CASSLGAQATYEQYF
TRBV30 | CAYGTSGTFRGRNEQFF
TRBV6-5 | CASSSVAGGFNNEQFF
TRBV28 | CASSFLRTSNQPQHF
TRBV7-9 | CASSSLTRDRTTDTQYF
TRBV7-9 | CASSQGGAGSYEQYF
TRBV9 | CASSTDPDANTGELFF
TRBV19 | CASSMTGRGDTQYF
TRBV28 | CASTPPGGVNYGYTF